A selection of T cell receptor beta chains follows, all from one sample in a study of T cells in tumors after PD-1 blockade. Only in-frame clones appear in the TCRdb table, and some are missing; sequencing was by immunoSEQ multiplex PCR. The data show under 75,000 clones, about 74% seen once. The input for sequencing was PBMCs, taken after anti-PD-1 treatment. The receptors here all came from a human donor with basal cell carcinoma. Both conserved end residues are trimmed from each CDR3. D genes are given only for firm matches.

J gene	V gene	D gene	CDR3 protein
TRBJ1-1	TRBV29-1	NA	SSSRTEAF
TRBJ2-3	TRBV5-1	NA	ASRISLTDTQY
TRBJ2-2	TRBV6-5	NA	ASRQNTGELF
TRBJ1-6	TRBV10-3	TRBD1	AIRRTGFDSPLH
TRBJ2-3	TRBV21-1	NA	ASSPHKQRSKFTDTQY
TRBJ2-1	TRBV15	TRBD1	ATSRHQLFVAGQAKYNEQF
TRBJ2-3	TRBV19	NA	ATLGRGRTDTQY
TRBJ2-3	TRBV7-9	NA	ASSLAQRSTDTQY
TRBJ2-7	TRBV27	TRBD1	ASSLRGQVWKQY
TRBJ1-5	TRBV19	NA	ASGWPQH
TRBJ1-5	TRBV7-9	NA	ASSSTTGSNQPQH